Listed below are T cell receptor beta chains from one sample, sequenced in a study of T cells in Graves' hyperthyroidism and ophthalmopathy. TCRdb re-called the multiplex PCR reads with MiXCR, one entry per CDR3 protein. The sample consists of about 600,000 distinct CDR3 sequences, approximately 15% of them appearing once. The sample consisted of blood. These receptors all stem from a woman between 40 and 55 years old with Graves' ophthalmopathy. The CDR3 runs from the conserved cysteine through the conserved F or W. D genes are given only for firm matches. A clone size is listed for some rows: how often the clone was seen (once, few, many), or a class if it is expanded.

TRBJ2-3 TRBV5-1 - many CASSQGLGPNPDTQYF TGCGCCAGCAGCCAGGGTCTCGGGCCCAACCCAGATACGCAGTATTTT
TRBJ2-3 TRBV30 - many CAWSVGGADTQYF TGTGCCTGGAGTGTAGGGGGAGCAGATACGCAGTATTTT
TRBJ2-5 TRBV19 - - CASSIVPGSYETQYF TGTGCCAGTAGTATTGTCCCAGGGTCGTATGAGACCCAGTACTTC
TRBJ1-6 TRBV15 - - CATSRSGYSPLHF TGTGCCACCAGCAGGTCCGGGTATTCACCCCTCCACTTT
TRBJ1-1 TRBV6-2/TRBV6-3 - many CASSNGQHTEAFF TGTGCCAGCAGTAACGGACAGCACACTGAAGCTTTCTTT
TRBJ2-1 TRBV5-1 TRBD2 - CASSLAGSGGFNEQFF TGCGCCAGCAGCTTGGCCGGCAGCGGGGGGTTCAATGAGCAGTTCTTC
TRBJ1-1 TRBV13 - few CASDGGGRTEAFF TGTGCCAGCGACGGGGGGGGGCGGACTGAAGCTTTCTTT
TRBJ1-2 TRBV2 TRBD1 many CASRARDSRYGYTF TGTGCCAGCAGGGCAAGGGACAGCCGCTATGGCTACACCTTC
TRBJ2-3 TRBV6-1 TRBD1 many CASSPDRGSTDTQYF TGTGCCAGCAGCCCCGACAGGGGAAGCACAGATACGCAGTATTTT
TRBJ1-1 TRBV9 - - CASSVNWGGDTEAFF TGTGCCAGCAGCGTAAACTGGGGCGGAGACACTGAAGCTTTCTTT
TRBJ2-7 TRBV19 TRBD2 few CASSPGTSGTYEQYF TGTGCCAGTAGTCCGGGGACTAGCGGTACCTACGAGCAGTACTTC
TRBJ2-7 TRBV28 - - CASSLSGTLAYEQYF TGTGCCAGCAGTTTATCCGGGACCCTGGCCTACGAGCAGTACTTC
TRBJ1-2 TRBV16 TRBD1 few CASSQSTAGGLTGYTF TGTGCCAGCAGCCAATCTACGGCAGGGGGCTTGACTGGCTACACCTTC
TRBJ2-5 TRBV28 TRBD2 many CASSRTSGRETQYF TGTGCCAGCAGTCGGACTAGCGGGCGGGAGACCCAGTACTTC
TRBJ2-7 TRBV20-1 - - CSGHTEGISPYEQYF TGCAGTGGTCATACAGAGGGGATCAGCCCCTACGAGCAGTACTTC
TRBJ1-1 TRBV29-1 TRBD1 few CSVGQGVFLNTEAFF TGCAGCGTTGGACAGGGGGTTTTCTTGAACACTGAAGCTTTCTTT
TRBJ2-5 TRBV20-1 - many CSAKSTPGETQYF TGCAGTGCTAAGAGCACCCCTGGAGAGACCCAGTACTTC
TRBJ2-7 TRBV30 TRBD2 many CAWRTSGSSYEQYF TGTGCCTGGAGGACTAGCGGGAGTAGCTACGAGCAGTACTTC
TRBJ1-1 TRBV11-2 - few CASSPPELNTEAFF TGTGCCAGCAGCCCCCCGGAACTGAACACTGAAGCTTTCTTT
TRBJ2-1 TRBV6-1 TRBD2 few CASRTSVSEQFF TGTGCCAGCAGGACTAGCGTCAGTGAGCAGTTCTTC
TRBJ2-7 TRBV6-1 - - CASSVGGTRGGYEQYF TGTGCCAGCAGTGTGGGGGGAACAAGAGGGGGCTACGAGCAGTACTTC